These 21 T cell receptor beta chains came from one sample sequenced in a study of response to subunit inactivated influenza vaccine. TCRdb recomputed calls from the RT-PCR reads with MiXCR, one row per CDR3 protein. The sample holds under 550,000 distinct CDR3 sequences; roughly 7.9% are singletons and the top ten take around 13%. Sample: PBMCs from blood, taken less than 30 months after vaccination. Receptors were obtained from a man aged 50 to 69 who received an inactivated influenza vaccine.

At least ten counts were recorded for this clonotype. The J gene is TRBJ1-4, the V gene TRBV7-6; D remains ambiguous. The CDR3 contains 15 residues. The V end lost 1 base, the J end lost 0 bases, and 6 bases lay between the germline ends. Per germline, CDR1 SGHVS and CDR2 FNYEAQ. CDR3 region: CASSLGAATNEKLFF. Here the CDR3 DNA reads TGTGCCAGCAGCTTAGGGGCAGCAACTAATGAAAAACTGTTTTTT.

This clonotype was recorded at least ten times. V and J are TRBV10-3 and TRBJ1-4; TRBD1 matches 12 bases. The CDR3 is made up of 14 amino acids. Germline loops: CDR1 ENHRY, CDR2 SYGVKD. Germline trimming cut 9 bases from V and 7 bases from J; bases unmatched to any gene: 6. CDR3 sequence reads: CAIGTGGRSEKLFF. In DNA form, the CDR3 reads TGTGCCATTGGGACAGGGGGCCGAAGTGAAAAACTGTTTTTT.

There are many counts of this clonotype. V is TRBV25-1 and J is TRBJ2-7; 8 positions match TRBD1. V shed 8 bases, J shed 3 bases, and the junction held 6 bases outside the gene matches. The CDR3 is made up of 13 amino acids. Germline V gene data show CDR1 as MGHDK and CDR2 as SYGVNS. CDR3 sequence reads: CASRQGSRYEQYF. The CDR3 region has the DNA TGTGCCAGCCGACAGGGGTCACGCTACGAGCAGTACTTC.

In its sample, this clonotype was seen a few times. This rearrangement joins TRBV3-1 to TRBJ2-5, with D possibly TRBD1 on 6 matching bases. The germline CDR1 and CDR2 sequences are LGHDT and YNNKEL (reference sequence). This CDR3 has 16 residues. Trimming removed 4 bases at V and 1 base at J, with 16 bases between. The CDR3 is CASSLGHRTVQETQYF. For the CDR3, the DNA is TGTGCCAGCAGCCTGGGACATAGGACCGTCCAAGAGACCCAGTACTTC.

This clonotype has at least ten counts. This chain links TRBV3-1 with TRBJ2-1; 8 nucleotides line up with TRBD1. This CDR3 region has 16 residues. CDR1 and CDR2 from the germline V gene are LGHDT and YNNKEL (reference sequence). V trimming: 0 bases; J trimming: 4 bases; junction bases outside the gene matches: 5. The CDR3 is CASSQDRTGRYNEQFF. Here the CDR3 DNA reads TGTGCCAGCAGCCAAGATAGGACAGGGCGATACAATGAGCAGTTCTTC.

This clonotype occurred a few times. CDR3 region: CASSLRTSGREKQYF. CDR3 sequence (DNA): TGTGCCAGCAGCTTACGGACTAGCGGGCGCGAGAAGCAGTATTTT. The rearrangement uses TRBV13 and TRBJ2-3; 11 bases line up with TRBD2. Germline CDR1 and CDR2: PRHDT and FYEKMQ (reference sequence). The ends lost 2 bases at V and 11 bases at J; junction bases unmatched: 9. The CDR3 extends over 15 amino acids.

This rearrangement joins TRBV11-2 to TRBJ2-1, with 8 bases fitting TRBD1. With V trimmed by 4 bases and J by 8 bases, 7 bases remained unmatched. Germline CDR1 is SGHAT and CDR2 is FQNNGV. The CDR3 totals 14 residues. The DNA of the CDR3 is TGTGCCAGCAGCTCGGACAGGGTTATGGATGAGCAGTTCTTC. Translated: CASSSDRVMDEQFF.

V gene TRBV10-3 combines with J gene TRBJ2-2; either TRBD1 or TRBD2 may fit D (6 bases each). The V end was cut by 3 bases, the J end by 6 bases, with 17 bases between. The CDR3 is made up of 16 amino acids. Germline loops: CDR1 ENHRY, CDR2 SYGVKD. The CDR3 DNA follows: TGTGCCATCAGTGAATACCGTTCGGAGGGGGCCGGGGAGCTGTTTTTT. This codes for CAISEYRSEGAGELFF.

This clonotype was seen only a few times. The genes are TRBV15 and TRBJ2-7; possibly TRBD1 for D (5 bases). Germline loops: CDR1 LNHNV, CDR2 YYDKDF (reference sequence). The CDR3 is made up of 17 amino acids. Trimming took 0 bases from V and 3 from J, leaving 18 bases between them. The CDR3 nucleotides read TGTGCCACCAGCAGAGAAATGGTAGTGGGGCCGCGCTACGAGCAGTACTTC. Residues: CATSREMVVGPRYEQYF.

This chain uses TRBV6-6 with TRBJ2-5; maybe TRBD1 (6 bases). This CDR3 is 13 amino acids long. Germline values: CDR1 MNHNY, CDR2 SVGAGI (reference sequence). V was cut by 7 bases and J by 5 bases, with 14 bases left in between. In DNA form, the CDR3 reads TGTGCCAGCACAGGGGTCATGGAGGAGACCCAGTACTTC. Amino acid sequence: CASTGVMEETQYF.

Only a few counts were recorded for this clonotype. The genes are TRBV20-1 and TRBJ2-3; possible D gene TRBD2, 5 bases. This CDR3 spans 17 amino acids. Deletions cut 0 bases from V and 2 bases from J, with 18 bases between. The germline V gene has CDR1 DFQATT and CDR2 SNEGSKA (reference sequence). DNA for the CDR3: TGCAGTGCTAGAGATCTTAAAAAGGACTCCTTCACAGATACGCAGTATTTT. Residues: CSARDLKKDSFTDTQYF.

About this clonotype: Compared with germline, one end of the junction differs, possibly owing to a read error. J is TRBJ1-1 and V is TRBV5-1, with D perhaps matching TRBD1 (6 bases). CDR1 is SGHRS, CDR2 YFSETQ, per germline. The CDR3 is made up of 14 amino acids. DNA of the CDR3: TGCGCCAACAGCAACGGACAGAGGAACACTGAAGCTTTCTTT. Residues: CANSNGQRNTEAFF.

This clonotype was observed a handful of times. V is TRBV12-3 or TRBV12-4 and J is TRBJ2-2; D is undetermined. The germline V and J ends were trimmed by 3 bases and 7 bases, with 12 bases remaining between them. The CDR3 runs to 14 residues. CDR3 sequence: CASSLGRMGGELFF. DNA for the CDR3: TGTGCCAGCAGTTTGGGCAGAATGGGCGGGGAGCTGTTTTTT.

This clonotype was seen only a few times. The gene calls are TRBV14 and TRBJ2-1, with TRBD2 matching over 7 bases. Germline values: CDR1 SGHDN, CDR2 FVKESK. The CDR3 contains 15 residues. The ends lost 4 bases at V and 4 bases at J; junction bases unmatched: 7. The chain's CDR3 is CASSRGGVLYNEQFF. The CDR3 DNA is TGTGCCAGCAGCCGGGGGGGAGTTTTGTACAATGAGCAGTTCTTC.

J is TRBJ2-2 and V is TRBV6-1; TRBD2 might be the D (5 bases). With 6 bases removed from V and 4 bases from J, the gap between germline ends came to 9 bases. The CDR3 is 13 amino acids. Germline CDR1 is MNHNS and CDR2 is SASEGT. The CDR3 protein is CASRRAGTGELFF. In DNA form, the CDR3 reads TGTGCCAGCAGGCGGGCTGGCACCGGGGAGCTGTTTTTT.

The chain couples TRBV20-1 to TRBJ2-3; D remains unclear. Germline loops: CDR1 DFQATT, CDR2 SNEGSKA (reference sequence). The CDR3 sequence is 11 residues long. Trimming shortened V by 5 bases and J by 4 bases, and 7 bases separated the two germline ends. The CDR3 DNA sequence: TGCAGTGCTTTACCAGCAGATACGCAGTATTTT. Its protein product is CSALPADTQYF.

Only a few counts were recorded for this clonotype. The CDR3 protein is CASRTGGGGNQPQHF. CDR3 nucleotide sequence: TGTGCCAGCAGAACGGGTGGTGGGGGCAATCAGCCCCAGCATTTT. This chain joins TRBV6-1 and TRBJ1-5, with D hard to call. Germline CDR1 MNHNS, CDR2 SASEGT. The V and J ends lost 6 bases and 2 bases respectively, with 14 bases between them. The CDR3 is 15 amino acids.

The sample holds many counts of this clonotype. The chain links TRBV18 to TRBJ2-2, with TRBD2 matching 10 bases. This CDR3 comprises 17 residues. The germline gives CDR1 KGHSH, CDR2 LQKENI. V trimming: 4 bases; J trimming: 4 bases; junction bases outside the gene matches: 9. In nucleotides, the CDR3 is TGTGCCAGCTCACGGCCCCTCCGGACTAGCGGCACCGGGGAGCTGTTTTTT. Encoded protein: CASSRPLRTSGTGELFF.

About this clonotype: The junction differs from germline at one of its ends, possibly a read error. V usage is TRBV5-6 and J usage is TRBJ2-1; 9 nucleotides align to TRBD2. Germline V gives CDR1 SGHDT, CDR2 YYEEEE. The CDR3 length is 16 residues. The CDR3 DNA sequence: TGTGCCAGCAGCTTGGCGAGACTAGCGGACTACAATGAGCACTTCTTC. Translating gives CASSLARLADYNEHFF.

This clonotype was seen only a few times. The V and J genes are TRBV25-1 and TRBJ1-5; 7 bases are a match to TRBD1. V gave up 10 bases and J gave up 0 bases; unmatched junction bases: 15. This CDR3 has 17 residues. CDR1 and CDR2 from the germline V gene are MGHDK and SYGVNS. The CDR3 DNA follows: TGTGCCACCACAGACCAGACAGGGCGCTATAGCAATCAGCCCCAGCATTTT. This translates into CATTDQTGRYSNQPQHF. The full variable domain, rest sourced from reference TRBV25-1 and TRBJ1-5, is EADIYQTPRYLVIGTGKKITLECSQTMGHDKMYWYQQDPGMELHLIHYSYGVNSTEKGDLSSESTVSRIRTEHFPLTLESARPSHTSQYLCATTDQTGRYSNQPQHFGDGTRLSIL.

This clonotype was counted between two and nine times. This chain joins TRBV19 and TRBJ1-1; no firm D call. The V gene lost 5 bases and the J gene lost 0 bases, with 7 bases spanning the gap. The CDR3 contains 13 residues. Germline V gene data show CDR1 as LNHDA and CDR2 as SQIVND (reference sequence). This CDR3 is CASSGSLNTEAFF. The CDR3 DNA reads TGTGCCAGTAGTGGGTCCTTGAACACTGAAGCTTTCTTT.